This TCR beta chain was identified in a study of T-cell reconstitution after alpha-beta-depleted transplantation in children (dated by TCRdb to about 2016). Concerning the study at large: Using TCR repertoire profiling, the study quantitatively followed how T-cell immune reconstitution unfolded in children after TCRalphabeta/CD19-depleted allogeneic hematopoietic cell transplantation. On the study overall, not on this receptor specifically: The frequencies of hyperexpanded clones fell over the following months, and after one year, T-cell counts and TCRbeta diversity were mostly attributed to newly produced T cells. The high TCRbeta diversity at day 60 in some patients was ascribed to recipient T cells and intrathymic progenitors that had survived conditioning. About two months after transplant, the apparently early recovery of alphabetaT-cell counts reportedly depended on just several hundred clones that had expanded rapidly and came from non-depleted graft cells.

The germline V gene (reference sequence) provides CDR1 SEHNR and CDR2 FQNEAQ. Taken from cysteine to phenylalanine, the CDR3 has 16 residues. This entry keeps only the CDR3 DNA: 48 bases, framed from base 1. The trim is 5 bases for V and 6 bases for J, with a gap of 22 bases between the germline ends. Comment on this clonotype: Its antigen is still unknown. One base away there is no much larger clone; base qualities are not given.

Library preparation used PCR. Sequenced on an Illumina HiSeq 2500. Molecular barcoding was employed in the preparation of TCR libraries, with unique molecular identifiers being used to normalize TCRbeta repertoire quantification. In-frame beta chains were kept once TCRdb had trimmed the public reads at Q25 with fastp and called clones with MiXCR. Every CDR3 protein is listed once, alongside the most common genes and DNA of its rows. The sample yields 700,000 to 950,000 distinct CDR3 sequences; about 15% were counted once. The ten largest clones take up about 4.6% of the sample. What the treatment or condition label conveys for this sample: allogeneic hematopoietic cell transplantation with graft depleted of TCRalphabeta T cells and CD19 B cells. Transplant recipients were children who received TCRalphabeta/CD19-depleted allogeneic hematopoietic cell grafts.

The sequence was obtained from a male patient under 18 who had a stem cell transplant for acute lymphoblastic leukemia, so the T cells may come from the graft donor. The chain is made from TRBV7-9 and TRBJ2-5, with a tentative D call of TRBD1 or TRBD2, each matching 5 bases. The specimen was PBMCs, mostly from graft donor cells, collected 360 days after TCRalphabeta/CD19-depleted stem cell transplant. The CDR3 region reads CASSITSGTTGKTQYF. The sequenced DNA is TGTGCCAGCAGCATTACGTCCGGGACGACGGGGAAGACCCAGTACTTC. With the rest looked up from the reference TRBV7-9 and TRBJ2-5 genes rather than sequenced, the full variable domain is DTGVSQNPRHKITKRGQNVTFRCDPISEHNRLYWYRQTLGQGPEFLTYFQNEAQLEKSRLLSDRFSAERPKGSFSTLEIQRTEQGDSAMYLCASSITSGTTGKTQYFGPGTRLLVL.